This T cell receptor (beta chain) emerged from a study of CD8 T cells in ankylosing spondylitis. Study-level findings and limits: Roughly 8 highly homologous variants formed a TCR beta motif that appeared characteristic of ankylosing spondylitis blood. The clones that were linked to disease were reported to be significantly enriched in matched synovial fluid samples from ankylosing spondylitis patients.

Notes on this clonotype: Antigen unknown.

Trimming took off 3 bases at V and 4 bases at J, with 18 bases between the two ends. The CDR3 covers 15 residues. Germline lookup yields CDR1 SQVTM and CDR2 ANQGSEA. TCRdb itself ran the 5' RACE reads through MiXCR, one entry per CDR3 protein. The data hold 400,000 to 450,000 distinct CDR3 sequences, with 15% to 20% observed a single time. The chain employs TRBV29-1 and TRBJ1-1; D remains ambiguous. Sequenced sample: blood, either unsorted or a sorted T cell fraction (not recorded which). The clonotype comes from a male donor with ankylosing spondylitis. In nucleotides, the CDR3 is TGCAGCGTTGATGGGTCGGCCACCCAGCCCACTGAAGCTTTCTTT. Its protein product is CSVDGSATQPTEAFF.